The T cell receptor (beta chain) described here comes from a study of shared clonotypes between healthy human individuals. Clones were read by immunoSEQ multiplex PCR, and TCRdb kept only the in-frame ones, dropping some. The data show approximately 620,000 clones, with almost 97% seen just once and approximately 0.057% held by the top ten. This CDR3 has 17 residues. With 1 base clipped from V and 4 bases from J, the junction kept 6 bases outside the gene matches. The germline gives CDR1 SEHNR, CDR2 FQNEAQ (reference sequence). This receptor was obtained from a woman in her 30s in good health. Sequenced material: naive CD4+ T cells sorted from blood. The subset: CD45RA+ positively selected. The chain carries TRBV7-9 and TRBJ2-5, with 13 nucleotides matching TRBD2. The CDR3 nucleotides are TGTGCCAGCAGCTTAGTAGGGACTAGCGGGACGAGAGAGACCCAGTACTTC. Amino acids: CASSLVGTSGTRETQYF.